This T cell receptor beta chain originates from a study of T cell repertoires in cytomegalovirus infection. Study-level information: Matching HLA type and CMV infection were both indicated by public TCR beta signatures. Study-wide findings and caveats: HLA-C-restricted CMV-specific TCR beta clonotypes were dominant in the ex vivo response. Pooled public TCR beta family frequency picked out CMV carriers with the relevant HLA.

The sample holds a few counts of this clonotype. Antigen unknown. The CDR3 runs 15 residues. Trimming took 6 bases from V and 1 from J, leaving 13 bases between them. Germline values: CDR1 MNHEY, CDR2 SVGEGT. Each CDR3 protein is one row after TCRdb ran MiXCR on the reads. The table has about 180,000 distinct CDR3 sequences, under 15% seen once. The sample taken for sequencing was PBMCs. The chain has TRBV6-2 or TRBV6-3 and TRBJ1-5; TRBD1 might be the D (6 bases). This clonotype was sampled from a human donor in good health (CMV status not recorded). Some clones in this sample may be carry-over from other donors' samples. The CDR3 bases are TGTGCCAGCAGAAAACGACAGGACAGCAATCAGCCCCAGCATTTT. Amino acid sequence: CASRKRQDSNQPQHF.